This T cell receptor beta chain was captured by sequencing in a study of T cell responses to AZD1222 COVID-19 vaccine. The protocol was immunoSEQ multiplex PCR, while the TCRdb copy is restricted to in-frame clones and leaves out a portion. Of approximately 140,000 clones in the sample, over 85% are singletons; the top ten hold 5.5% to 6.5%. V shed 6 bases, J shed 1 base, and the junction held 11 bases outside the gene matches. Germline V gene data show CDR1 as MDHEN and CDR2 as SYDVKM. The CDR3 is 16 amino acids. The material sequenced was peripheral blood, taken on day 0 of AZD1222 vaccination. The rearrangement links TRBV28 to TRBJ1-1, with TRBD1 identical over 7 bases. The sequence was obtained from an adult in good health. For the CDR3, the DNA is TGTGCCAGCAGGGATACAGGGGCCGGGACGAACACTGAAGCTTTCTTT. Amino acid sequence: CASRDTGAGTNTEAFF. The whole variable domain, remainder taken from reference TRBV28 and TRBJ1-1, is DVKVTQSSRYLVKRTGEKVFLECVQDMDHENMFWYRQDPGLGLRLIYFSYDVKMKEKGDIPEGYSVSREKKERFSLILESASTNQTSMYLCASRDTGAGTNTEAFFGQGTRLTVV.